This T cell receptor (beta chain) was observed in a study of T cells after yellow fever vaccination. A note on this clonotype: Its target is not known.

Overall study findings and caveats: Sorted repertoires could include abundant contaminating clonotypes from bulk cells. Most clones from primary vaccination were detected again post-booster (approximately 96% CD4, more than 85% CD8).

CDR3 length: 11 amino acids. Germline assignment: CDR1 MGHDK and CDR2 SYGVNS. V was pared by 4 bases and J by 8 bases, with 8 bases between. The TCR cDNA carried a universal primer site and UMIs from 5'RACE template switching. A single record per CDR3 protein comes from TCRdb applying MiXCR to the 5' RACE reads. The data show 300,000 to 450,000 distinct CDR3 sequences, about 6% seen once. The chain couples TRBV25-1 to TRBJ1-2; weak D call: TRBD1 (5 bases). This receptor was taken from a man between 25 and 39 years old who received the YFV17D yellow fever vaccine. Sample: PBMCs, taken 5 days after the yellow fever booster vaccination. In DNA form, the CDR3 reads TGTGCCAGCAGTGGGGGACCCGGCTACACCTTC. Amino acids: CASSGGPGYTF.